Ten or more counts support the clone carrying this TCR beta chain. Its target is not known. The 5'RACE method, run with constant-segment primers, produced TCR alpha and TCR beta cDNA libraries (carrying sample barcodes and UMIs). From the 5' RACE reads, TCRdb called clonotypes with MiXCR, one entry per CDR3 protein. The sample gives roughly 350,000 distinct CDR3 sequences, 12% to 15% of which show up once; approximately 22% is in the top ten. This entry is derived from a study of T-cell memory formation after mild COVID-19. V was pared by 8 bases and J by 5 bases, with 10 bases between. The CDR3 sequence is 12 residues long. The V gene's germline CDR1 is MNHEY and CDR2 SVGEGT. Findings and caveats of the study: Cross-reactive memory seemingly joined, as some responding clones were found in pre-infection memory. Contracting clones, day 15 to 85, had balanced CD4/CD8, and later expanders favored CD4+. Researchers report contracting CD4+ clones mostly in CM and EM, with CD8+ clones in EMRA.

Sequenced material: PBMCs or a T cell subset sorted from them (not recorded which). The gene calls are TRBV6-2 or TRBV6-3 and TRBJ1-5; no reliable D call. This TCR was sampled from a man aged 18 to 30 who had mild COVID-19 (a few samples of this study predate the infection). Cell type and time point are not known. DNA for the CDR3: TGTGCCAGCGCTTCCTCCTATCAGCCCCAGCATTTT. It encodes CASASSYQPQHF.